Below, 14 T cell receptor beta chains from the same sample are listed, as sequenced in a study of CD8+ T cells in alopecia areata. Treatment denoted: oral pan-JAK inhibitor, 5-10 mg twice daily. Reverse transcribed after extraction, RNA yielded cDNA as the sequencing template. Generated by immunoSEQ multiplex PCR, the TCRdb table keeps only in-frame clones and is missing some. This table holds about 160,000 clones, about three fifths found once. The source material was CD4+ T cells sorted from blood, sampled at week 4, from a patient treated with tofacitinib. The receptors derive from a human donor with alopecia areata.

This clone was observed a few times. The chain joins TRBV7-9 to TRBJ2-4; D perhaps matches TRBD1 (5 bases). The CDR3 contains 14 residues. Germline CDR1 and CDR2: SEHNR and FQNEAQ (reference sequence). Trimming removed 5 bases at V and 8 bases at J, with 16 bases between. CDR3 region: CASSPGQPVDIQYF. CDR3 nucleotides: TGTGCCAGCAGCCCAGGGCAGCCTGTGGACATTCAGTACTTC. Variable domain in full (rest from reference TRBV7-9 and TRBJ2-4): DTGVSQNPRHKITKRGQNVTFRCDPISEHNRLYWYRQTLGQGPEFLTYFQNEAQLEKSRLLSDRFSAERPKGSFSTLEIQRTEQGDSAMYLCASSPGQPVDIQYFGAGTRLSVL.

In DNA, the CDR3 is TGCAGCGTTTCCCTAAGGGATCAGCCCCAGCATTTT. This translates into CSVSLRDQPQHF. V and J are TRBV29-1 and TRBJ1-5; no firm D call. There are 12 residues in the CDR3. Germline V CDR1 and CDR2: SQVTM, ANQGSEA. V was cut by 5 bases and J by 5 bases, with 10 bases left in between.

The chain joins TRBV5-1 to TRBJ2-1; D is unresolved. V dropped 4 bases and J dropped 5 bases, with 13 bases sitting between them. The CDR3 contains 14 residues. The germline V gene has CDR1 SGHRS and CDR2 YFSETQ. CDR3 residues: CASSPRHLDNEQFF. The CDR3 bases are TGCGCCAGCAGCCCCCGACATCTAGACAATGAGCAGTTCTTC.

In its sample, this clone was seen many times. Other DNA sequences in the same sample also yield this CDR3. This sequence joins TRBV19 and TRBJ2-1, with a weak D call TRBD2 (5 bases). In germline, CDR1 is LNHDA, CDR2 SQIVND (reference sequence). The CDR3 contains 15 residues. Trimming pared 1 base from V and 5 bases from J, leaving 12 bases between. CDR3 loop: CASSIAGRGNNEQFF. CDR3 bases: TGTGCCAGTAGTATAGCTGGTCGGGGAAACAATGAGCAGTTCTTC.

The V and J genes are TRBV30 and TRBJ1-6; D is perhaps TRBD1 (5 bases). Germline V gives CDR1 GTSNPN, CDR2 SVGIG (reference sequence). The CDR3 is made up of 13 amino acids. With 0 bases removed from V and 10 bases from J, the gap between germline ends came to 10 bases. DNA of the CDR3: TGTGCCTGGAGTGTATCCAGGGACTCACCCCTCCACTTT. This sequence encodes CAWSVSRDSPLHF.

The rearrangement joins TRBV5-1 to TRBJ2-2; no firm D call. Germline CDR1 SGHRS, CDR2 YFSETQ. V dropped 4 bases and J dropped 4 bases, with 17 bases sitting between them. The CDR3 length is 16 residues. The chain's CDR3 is CASSLNGPDTTGELFF. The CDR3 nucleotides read TGCGCCAGCAGCCTAAACGGACCTGATACCACCGGGGAGCTGTTTTTT.

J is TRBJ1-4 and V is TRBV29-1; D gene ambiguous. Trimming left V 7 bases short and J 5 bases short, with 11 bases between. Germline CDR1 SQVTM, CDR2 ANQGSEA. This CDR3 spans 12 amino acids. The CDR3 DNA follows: TGCAGCGCCGTCAACGGGAATGAAAAACTGTTTTTT. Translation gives CSAVNGNEKLFF.

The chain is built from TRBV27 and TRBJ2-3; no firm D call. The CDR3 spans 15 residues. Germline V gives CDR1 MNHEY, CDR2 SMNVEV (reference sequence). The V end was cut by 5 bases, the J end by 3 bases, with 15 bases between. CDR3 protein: CASSAYRVATDTQYF. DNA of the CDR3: TGTGCCAGCAGTGCCTACAGAGTAGCTACAGATACGCAGTATTTT.

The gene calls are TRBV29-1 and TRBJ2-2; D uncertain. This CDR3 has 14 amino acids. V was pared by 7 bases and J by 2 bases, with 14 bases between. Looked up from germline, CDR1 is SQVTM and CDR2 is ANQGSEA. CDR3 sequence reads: CSASGADNTGELFF. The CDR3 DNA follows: TGCAGCGCCTCTGGCGCAGACAACACCGGGGAGCTGTTTTTT.

In DNA form, the CDR3 reads TGCAGCGCCACAGGACAGGGAGGAGGCACAGATACGCAGTATTTT. Amino acid sequence: CSATGQGGGTDTQYF. V gene TRBV29-1 combines with J gene TRBJ2-3; 8 bases align to TRBD1. V shed 7 bases, J shed 1 base, and the junction held 10 bases outside the gene matches. Germline V CDR1 and CDR2: SQVTM, ANQGSEA. The CDR3 is 15 amino acids.

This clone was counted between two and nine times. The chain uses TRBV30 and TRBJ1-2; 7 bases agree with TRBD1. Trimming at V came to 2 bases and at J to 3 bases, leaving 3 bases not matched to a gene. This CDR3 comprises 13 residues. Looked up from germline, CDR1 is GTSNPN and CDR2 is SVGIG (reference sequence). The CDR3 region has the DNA TGTGCCTGGAGTACAGGGGTGTACTATGGCTACACCTTC. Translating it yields CAWSTGVYYGYTF.

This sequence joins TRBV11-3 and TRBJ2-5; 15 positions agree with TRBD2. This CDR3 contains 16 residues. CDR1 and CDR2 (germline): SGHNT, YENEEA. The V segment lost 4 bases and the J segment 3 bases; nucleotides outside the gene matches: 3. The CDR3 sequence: CASSWGLAGGKETQYF. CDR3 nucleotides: TGTGCCAGCAGCTGGGGACTAGCGGGGGGAAAAGAGACCCAGTACTTC.

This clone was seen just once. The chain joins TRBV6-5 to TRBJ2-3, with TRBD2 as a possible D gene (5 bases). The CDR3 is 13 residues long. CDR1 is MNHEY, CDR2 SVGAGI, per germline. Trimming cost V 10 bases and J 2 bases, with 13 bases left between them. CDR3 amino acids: CATRGSYTDTQYF. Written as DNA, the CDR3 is TGTGCCACCCGAGGGAGTTACACAGATACGCAGTATTTT.

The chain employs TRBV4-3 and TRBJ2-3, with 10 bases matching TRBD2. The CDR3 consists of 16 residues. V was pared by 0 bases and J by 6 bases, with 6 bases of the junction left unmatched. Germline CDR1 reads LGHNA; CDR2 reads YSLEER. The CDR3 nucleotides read TGCGCCAGCAGCCAAGACCTAGCGGGGGCTCGCGATACGCAGTATTTT. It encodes CASSQDLAGARDTQYF.